The subject of this entry is one T cell receptor (beta chain). This clone was found once. It lacks a known antigen. No base quality values were provided; no much bigger clone lies one nucleotide off. The sample is drawn from a study of cytomegalovirus exposure and HLA in healthy donors (dated by TCRdb to between 2016 and 2019). For context, the study as a whole: According to an earlier analysis of around 600 of the donors, about 179 million T cells yielded some 120 million unique TCR beta sequences and 276 Gb of sequence data. In the later analysis, no new phenotypic data were used to find candidate immune exposures; instead, reliance was placed on TCR beta sequences and their occurrence across donors. Roughly 5 DR-DQ haplotypes were treated as single units for association and clustering because of strong linkage in the cohort. The aim of the study was to test whether cataloging public T cell receptors could identify signatures of past pathogen exposure. All discovery cohort repertoires had been generated on a single sequencing platform. HLA typing included class I and class II loci at four-digit resolution. Among the roughly 390 genotyped donors, approximately 77% belonged to the genetic ancestry cluster associated with self-reported Caucasian donors. A later genetic analysis used genome-wide SNP genotypes for about 65% of the 666 donors, treating that subset as a discovery cohort. Among 300 to 500 genotyped donors of the cohort, an average of about 240,000 unique TCR beta nucleotide sequences was sequenced per donor, of which about 18% were non-productive. An earlier analysis of approximately 630 of the donors applied high-throughput TCR beta sequencing to assess whether each TCR beta V gene segment acted as functional or pseudogenic. In a later analysis, previously published TCR beta repertoires from 670 or so donors were re-analyzed and high-resolution HLA genotyping was added so that TCR occurrence patterns could be studied. The number of donors typed differed by locus, with about 629-630 for A, B, C, DRB1 and DQB1, about 500 for DQA1, approximately 570 for DPA1, and some 440 for DPB1. An early release that covered fewer than 800 HLA-typed donors contained approximately 290 gigabases of sequencing data and around 80 million unique TCR sequences. In addition to the first cohort of 666 subjects, a separate validation cohort of approximately 130 different subjects was used. The study profiled the T cell repertoires of fewer than 850 subjects by immunosequencing and related them to cytomegalovirus serostatus. The study combined high-throughput TCR immunosequencing, statistical association of individual TCRs with disease status, and machine learning to predict cytomegalovirus infection status. Donor age, sex, ethnicity and CMV serostatus were collected together with the repertoire data. The full study reports these points: A further reported finding was that TCR beta sequences accurately predicted the HLA-A and HLA-B alleles for most subjects in the first cohort. Specific HLA alleles were associated with more than 15,000 TCR beta sequences at a false discovery rate of 0.05 in a later analysis. Compared with equally common non-associated chains, HLA-associated TCR beta chains in a later analysis were more clonally expanded and had lower generation probabilities. In a later analysis, TCR association rates were found to vary across HLA loci, with the most associated TCRs seen for DRB1 alleles and the fewest for HLA-C alleles. The authors suggested that the approach could potentially be extended to other disease states and immunological phenotypes. A cluster of highly shared sequence variants was judged likely to be a technical artifact of the sequencing pipeline. A total of fewer than 200 TCR beta chains were listed by the study as associated with cytomegalovirus. Because the 87-base-pair reads could not distinguish some IMGT-functional V segments, including TRBV6-2 and TRBV6-3, those segments were excluded. Most CMV-associated TCR beta chains appeared to be HLA-restricted in a later analysis, and the HLA associations seemed to be driven largely by CMV exposure. The classifier was reported to diagnose cytomegalovirus status with high specificity and sensitivity in both the original and validation cohorts. Because some donors lacked HLA typing at each locus, the association tests relied only on the typed subset. In a later analysis, several top co-occurrence clusters were reported to appear linked to parvovirus B19, influenza, CMV and Epstein-Barr virus. V-gene and J-gene trimming of TCR beta chains was associated with a missense DCLRE1C variant in a later genetic analysis, and the association was replicated in an independent cohort. For the cohort, immune exposure information was limited to CMV serostatus. While some public TCRs were present in many individuals, most TCR sequences turned up only very rarely across donors. In vitro tests confirmed that three of the cytomegalovirus-associated TCR beta chains recognize cytomegalovirus antigens. In this cohort, only TCR beta chains were sequenced, and detectable features were limited by the absence of alpha or paired-chain data. Presence/absence analyses assumed roughly uniform sequencing depth across donors, an assumption that may not hold. In an earlier analysis of around 600 of the donors, most TCR beta V segments were observed in productive rearrangements about 90% or about 30% of the time, broadly matching IMGT annotations. According to a later genetic analysis, donors in an Asian-associated ancestry cluster had fewer N-insertions in productive TCRs than the approximately 690-donor mean. The earlier analysis of a few hundred of the donors excluded roughly 17 rarely observed V segments, including chromosome 9 orphons, because counts were too low. When HLA alleles, especially DR and DQ, strongly co-occurred, TCR associations were difficult to assign to individual alleles. Correlated functional status among segregating V segments might be attributable to linkage disequilibrium, but an unknown experimental factor could not be ruled out.

The cohort was made up of 500 to 850 healthy bone marrow donors. Cohort members were all nominally healthy when sampled, although unrecorded immune exposures were likely present. The donor was CMV seropositive and was included in the group of some 290 seropositive cohort members. A peripheral blood sample was collected from each donor, and TCR beta sequencing was performed on peripheral blood mononuclear cells. The Qiagen DNeasy Blood Extraction Kit was used to extract genomic DNA from the blood cell samples. Library preparation employed the immunoSEQ multiplex PCR assay. A mixture of 60 forward primers for TCR Vbeta segments and 13 reverse primers for TCR Jbeta segments was used in the multiplex PCR. A multiplex PCR assay on genomic DNA amplified the CDR3 region of rearranged TCR beta genes. The Illumina HiSeq System was used to sequence the amplified TCR beta libraries as 87-base-pair reads. Per the authors' processing: A later analysis tallied around 82 million unique TCR beta chains across the 600 to 700 repertoires, and around 10 million of those chains were shared by two or more donors. Raw reads were error-corrected and collapsed into unique sequences with a nearest-neighbor algorithm that merged closely related sequences to remove PCR and sequencing errors. CDR3 sequences were aligned to IMGT reference sequences to assign V, D and J gene segments. For a sequence to be retained, at least a six-nucleotide match to both a V gene segment and a J gene segment was required. A rearrangement was called productive if the CDR3 had no stop codons and remained in frame with V and J, and every other rearrangement was called non-productive. Following IMGT convention, CDR3 was defined as the stretch from the second conserved V-encoded cysteine to the conserved J-encoded phenylalanine. In an earlier analysis of more than 550 of the donors, sequences lacking an unambiguous match to a single V gene segment were excluded. In an earlier analysis of several hundred of the donors, V segments were called functional above 56.7% productive rearrangements and were called segregating when the between-donor standard deviation exceeded 5%. A statistical classification framework was built for diagnosing cytomegalovirus status from the catalog of TCR beta chain sequences. In a later analysis, V and J genes were assigned by comparing TCR nucleotide sequences against IMGT/GENE-DB human TR gene sequences. A later analysis assigned CDR3 sequences and most-parsimonious VDJ recombination scenarios with the TCRdist pipeline. In a later analysis, each TCR beta chain was defined by its CDR3 amino acid sequence together with its V-gene family, and reads without a unique V-gene family were excluded. In a later analysis, nearly 600 highly shared, low-generation-probability nucleotide sequences were removed to address suspected cross-contamination and a sequencing artifact. For each public chain, a later analysis derived a clonal expansion index from normalized ranks of inferred template counts within each repertoire. In a later analysis, generation probabilities were computed using a VDJ recombination model fitted to out-of-frame rearrangements, and the results were checked against IGoR. Hypergeometric tests were used in a later analysis to score TCR-TCR, TCR-HLA and TCR-CMV co-occurrence, with a repertoire-size bias correction applied to the TCR pairs. False discovery rates were estimated in a later analysis by permuting HLA or CMV assignments 20 times. In a later analysis, co-occurring TCRs were grouped using DBSCAN, with TCRdist sequence similarity added in when clustering inside HLA-allele-positive subsets. Repertoires with fewer than 30,000 or more than 120,000 public chains, plus five repertoires with anomalous nucleotide sharing, were excluded from co-occurrence clustering. The source is immuneACCESS, and TCRdb retained only in-frame sequences with V and J called. Part of the clones is not carried over; for the studies checked, unresolved V genes explain less than half of this, and the remainder is unexplained. That table is the source of V, J and clone size, and D and trimming were worked out from the DNA. This sample is represented by more than 95,000 clones; 10% to 13% of them were singletons. The ten biggest clones cover around 5% of the sample.

Per the germline V gene, SGHTA is the CDR1 and FQGTGA is the CDR2. Trimming costs V 6 bases and J 6 bases, and their ends lie 18 bases apart. Taken from cysteine to phenylalanine, the CDR3 has 15 residues. The sequence is cut down to CDR3 DNA, 45 bases in frame from base 1. The specimen was PBMCs. The sequence is built from TRBV7-3 and TRBJ2-4, and perhaps TRBD1 as D gene, on 6 matching bases. The receptor was isolated from a woman between 18 and 29 years old in good health and CMV-seropositive. CDR3 sequence: CASSPSGVVGNIQYF. The nucleotide sequence reads as follows: TGTGCCAGCAGTCCGTCAGGGGTTGTTGGAAACATTCAGTACTTC.